The 9 T cell receptor beta chains below were found in one sample sequenced in a study of T cell clonotyping in hematopoietic cell transplantation. As for time point: recipient sample about 28 days before transplant, after cytoreduction. The data were produced by immunoSEQ multiplex PCR, yet TCRdb's version contains in-frame clones alone and is incomplete. The sample contains about 29,000 clones, about 80% of which appear only once. This sample comprised peripheral blood mononuclear cells, obtained before stem cell transplant. Receptors were obtained from a woman aged 25 to 39 with chronic myeloid leukemia. Some clones in this sample may be carry-over from other donors' samples.

Only one count was recorded for this clone. V usage is TRBV27 and J usage is TRBJ2-5; the D is unclear. Germline CDR1 MNHEY, CDR2 SMNVEV (reference sequence). This CDR3 has 13 residues. Between the trimmed V and J ends, which lost 5 bases and 4 bases, there was a span of 11 bases. DNA for the CDR3: TGTGCCAGCAGTAGCAGGTCTGGAGAGACCCAGTACTTC. This codes for CASSSRSGETQYF.

J is TRBJ1-1 and V is TRBV6-5; D gene ambiguous. The ends were cut back, 2 bases at V and 1 base at J, with 5 bases in the middle. The germline V gene has CDR1 MNHEY and CDR2 SVGAGI. The CDR3 is 13 amino acids. The CDR3 reads CASSYSQNTEAFF. CDR3 bases: TGTGCCAGCAGTTACAGTCAGAACACTGAAGCTTTCTTT.

This rearrangement joins TRBV27 to TRBJ2-6, with D possibly matching TRBD1 (6 bases). Germline V gene sequence: CDR1 MNHEY, CDR2 SMNVEV (reference sequence). The CDR3 runs 17 residues. V was cut by 6 bases and J by 2 bases, with 17 bases left in between. In DNA form, the CDR3 reads TGTGCCAGCAGAAGGACAGTGCGCTCCGCTGGGGCCAACGTCCTGACTTTC. It yields the protein CASRRTVRSAGANVLTF.

V is TRBV25-1 and J is TRBJ1-2; tentative D call: TRBD1 (6 bases). The CDR3 covers 12 residues. Per germline, CDR1 MGHDK and CDR2 SYGVNS. V was shortened by 8 bases and J by 6 bases, with 13 bases between the two germline ends. This CDR3 reads CASGGGRDGYTF. The CDR3 nucleotides are TGTGCCAGCGGGGGGGGCCGGGATGGCTACACCTTC.

The chain is built from TRBV6-5 and TRBJ2-7; D remains unclear. The CDR3 sequence is 12 residues long. Germline CDR1 and CDR2: MNHEY and SVGAGI. Trimming shortened V by 4 bases and J by 6 bases, and 10 bases separated the two germline ends. The CDR3, as DNA: TGTGCCAGCAGTTCCCCTCCTCGCGAGCAGTACTTC. Protein: CASSSPPREQYF.

The CDR3 DNA follows: TGTGCCAGCAGCCCAGCCGGGACTACGAATGAGCAGTTCTTC. Amino acid sequence: CASSPAGTTNEQFF. The V call is TRBV7-2, the J call TRBJ2-1; TRBD2 matches 7 bases. J gave up 7 bases and V 5 bases, and 8 bases lay outside the gene matches. CDR3 length equals 14 residues. Germline assignment: CDR1 SGHTA and CDR2 FQGNSA.

In its sample, this clone was seen once. This chain connects TRBV5-4 to TRBJ2-5, with D maybe TRBD1 (6 bases). V was pared by 4 bases and J by 0 bases, with 13 bases between. The CDR3 is 15 amino acids. Germline CDR1 reads SGHNT; CDR2 reads YYREEE (reference sequence). CDR3 sequence: CASSPSTGDQETQYF. Written as DNA, the CDR3 is TGTGCCAGCAGCCCCTCGACAGGCGACCAAGAGACCCAGTACTTC.

The chain is built from TRBV5-6 and TRBJ1-2; 9 bases match TRBD1. With V trimmed by 2 bases and J by 8 bases, 13 bases remained unmatched. The V gene's germline CDR1 is SGHDT and CDR2 YYEEEE. The CDR3 has 16 residues. CDR3 sequence (DNA): TGTGCCAGCAGCTTAGGGATGACAGGGGGGTTTGACGGCTACACCTTC. As protein: CASSLGMTGGFDGYTF.

This chain uses TRBV9 with TRBJ1-3; TRBD1 matches 8 bases. Per the germline V gene, CDR1 is SGDLS and CDR2 is YYNGEE. This CDR3 is 17 amino acids long. Germline trimming cut 1 base from V and 4 bases from J; bases unmatched to any gene: 10. This CDR3 reads CASSVTGRTGTGNTIYF. In DNA form, the CDR3 reads TGTGCCAGCAGCGTAACAGGCCGGACAGGGACCGGAAACACCATATATTTT.